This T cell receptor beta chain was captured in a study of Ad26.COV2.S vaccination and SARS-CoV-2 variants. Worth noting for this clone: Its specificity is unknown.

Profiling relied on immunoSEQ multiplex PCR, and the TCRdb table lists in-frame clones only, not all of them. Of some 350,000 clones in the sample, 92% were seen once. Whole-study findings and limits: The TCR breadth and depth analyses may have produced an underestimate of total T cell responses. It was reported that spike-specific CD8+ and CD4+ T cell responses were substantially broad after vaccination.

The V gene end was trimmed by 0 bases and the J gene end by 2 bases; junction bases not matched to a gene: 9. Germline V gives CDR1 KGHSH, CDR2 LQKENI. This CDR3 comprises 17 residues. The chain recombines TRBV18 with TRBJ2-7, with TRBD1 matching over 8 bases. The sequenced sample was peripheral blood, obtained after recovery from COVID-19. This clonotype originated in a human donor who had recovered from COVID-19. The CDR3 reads CASSPPRAGTGTYEQYF. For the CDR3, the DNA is TGTGCCAGCTCACCACCTCGGGCCGGGACAGGAACCTACGAGCAGTACTTC.